These 9 T cell receptor beta chains were all obtained from the same sample, sequenced in a study of T cells after yellow fever vaccination. Using its own MiXCR run on the 5' RACE reads, TCRdb lists one record per CDR3 protein. Found here are about 30,000 distinct CDR3 sequences, around 4.8% of them singletons; the top ten hold 45% to 50%. The sample consisted of CD8+ T cells sorted from PBMCs, taken 5 days after the yellow fever booster vaccination. Source of these receptors: a young man who received the YFV17D yellow fever vaccine.

This clonotype occurred many times. V gene TRBV12-3 or TRBV12-4 combines with J gene TRBJ2-5; a weak D match, TRBD2 (5 bases). V lost 4 bases, J lost 4 bases, and 16 bases lay in between. The CDR3 runs to 15 residues. In DNA, the CDR3 is TGTGCCAGCAGTTCCCCCCCCGAGGGCACAGAGACCCAGTACTTC. Its translation is CASSSPPEGTETQYF.

This clonotype was picked up many times. The gene calls are TRBV20-1 and TRBJ2-2, with D unclear. V dropped 6 bases and J dropped 6 bases, with 8 bases sitting between them. Germline CDR1 reads DFQATT; CDR2 reads SNEGSKA (reference sequence). This CDR3 has 11 residues. CDR3 loop: CSAPEAGELFF. In DNA form, the CDR3 reads TGCAGTGCCCCAGAGGCCGGGGAGCTGTTTTTT.

This clonotype was picked up many times. V and J are TRBV10-3 and TRBJ2-1, with 8 bases lining up with TRBD2. The CDR3 length is 14 residues. J was trimmed by 0 bases and V by 8 bases; bases with no gene match: 3. Germline values: CDR1 ENHRY, CDR2 SYGVKD. The CDR3 is CAIFSGSSYNEQFF. CDR3 nucleotide sequence: TGTGCCATCTTCAGCGGGAGCTCCTACAATGAGCAGTTCTTC.

In its sample, this clonotype was seen many times. The chain recombines TRBV7-3 with TRBJ2-1; weak D call: TRBD2 (5 bases). The CDR3 has 16 amino acids. The V gene lost 2 bases and the J gene lost 0 bases, with 11 bases spanning the gap. Germline V gene data show CDR1 as SGHTA and CDR2 as FQGTGA. Here the CDR3 DNA reads TGTGCCAGCAGCTTACTTGTAGGGAGCTCCTACAATGAGCAGTTCTTC. Protein: CASSLLVGSSYNEQFF. Together with reference TRBV7-3 and TRBJ2-1, the CDR3 gives the full variable domain: GAGVSQTPSNKVTEKGKYVELRCDPISGHTALYWYRQSLGQGPEFLIYFQGTGAADDSGLPNDRFFAVRPEGSVSTLKIQRTERGDSAVYLCASSLLVGSSYNEQFFGPGTRLTVL.

This clonotype was recorded at least ten times. The chain is built from TRBV11-2 and TRBJ2-5; D remains unclear. Trimming removed 2 bases at V and 4 bases at J, with 8 bases between. This CDR3 has 13 amino acids. CDR1 is SGHAT and CDR2 is FQNNGV in the germline V gene. The CDR3 reads CASSLYRGETQYF. DNA for the CDR3: TGTGCCAGCAGCTTATACAGAGGAGAGACCCAGTACTTC. The whole variable domain, filled in from reference TRBV11-2 and TRBJ2-5, reads EAGVAQSPRYKIIEKRQSVAFWCNPISGHATLYWYQQILGQGPKLLIQFQNNGVVDDSQLPKDRFSAERLKGVDSTLKIQPAKLEDSAVYLCASSLYRGETQYFGPGTRLLVL.

This clonotype was observed many times. This chain joins TRBV19 and TRBJ2-1; 10 nucleotides align to TRBD1. J gave up 7 bases and V 6 bases, and 3 bases lay outside the gene matches. The CDR3 runs to 13 residues. Germline CDR1 is LNHDA and CDR2 is SQIVND (reference sequence). CDR3 nucleotide sequence: TGTGCCAGTAGCTGGACAGGGGGGAATGAGCAGTTCTTC. As protein: CASSWTGGNEQFF.

This clonotype came up many times. V usage is TRBV15 and J usage is TRBJ2-1; 10 positions agree with TRBD2. This CDR3 contains 16 residues. Germline CDR1 and CDR2: LNHNV and YYDKDF (reference sequence). Trimming took 0 bases from V and 5 from J; bases not matched to a gene: 4. The CDR3 spells CATSREVAGGNNEQFF. DNA for the CDR3: TGTGCCACCAGCAGAGAAGTAGCGGGAGGAAACAATGAGCAGTTCTTC.

In its sample, this clonotype was seen many times. The genes are TRBV11-2 and TRBJ2-7; no clear D. Germline CDR1 SGHAT, CDR2 FQNNGV. This CDR3 region has 13 residues. With 5 bases removed from V and 1 base from J, the gap between germline ends came to 9 bases. This CDR3 reads CASSTSRSYEQYF. CDR3 sequence (DNA): TGTGCCAGCAGCACCAGCAGATCCTACGAGCAGTACTTC. The full variable domain, its missing parts supplied by reference TRBV11-2 and TRBJ2-7, is EAGVAQSPRYKIIEKRQSVAFWCNPISGHATLYWYQQILGQGPKLLIQFQNNGVVDDSQLPKDRFSAERLKGVDSTLKIQPAKLEDSAVYLCASSTSRSYEQYFGPGTRLTVT.

This clonotype appeared many times. The J gene is TRBJ1-2, the V gene TRBV7-9; maybe TRBD1 (5 bases). The V gene's germline CDR1 is SEHNR and CDR2 FQNEAQ (reference sequence). The V and J ends lost 3 bases and 3 bases respectively, with 8 bases between them. The CDR3 has 13 amino acids. The CDR3 sequence is CASSLGGDYGYTF. DNA for the CDR3: TGTGCCAGCAGCTTGGGGGGGGACTATGGCTACACCTTC.